This TCR beta chain was profiled in a study of blood T cells in healthy people across ages. The second PCR ran about 7 to 12 cycles with a sample-barcoded 5' primer and J-beta primers. From the 5' RACE reads, TCRdb called clonotypes with MiXCR, one entry per CDR3 protein. The table has some 1.1 million distinct CDR3 sequences, under 40% seen once; the top ten hold under 15%. The germline V gene encodes CDR1 SGHDN and CDR2 FVKESK. V shed 2 bases and J 6 bases; nucleotides not matched to a gene: 9. This CDR3 contains 16 residues. The sample taken for sequencing was blood. The gene calls are TRBV14 and TRBJ2-1; 8 bases are shared with TRBD2. This sequence originates from a man aged 18-30 years in good health. The CDR3 DNA reads as TGTGCCAGCAGCCAACAGGGAGCTAGCGGGCGCAATGAGCAGTTCTTC. Translation gives CASSQQGASGRNEQFF.